This T cell receptor beta chain was recovered during a study of T cells in Graves' hyperthyroidism and ophthalmopathy. Points from the study as a whole: Ophthalmopathy was told apart from stable hyperthyroidism by a 13 V-J model. Most thyroid clonotypes expanded above 0.001 appeared in blood too.

This clonotype has at least ten counts. Antigen specificity is unknown. Uncontrolled infections, other autoimmune diseases, pregnancy or lactation led to exclusion of patients. Based on clinical symptoms, serum thyroxine and TRAb, thyroid ultrasound and orbital computed tomography, diagnoses were reached. Amplification yielded TCR beta CDR3 regions, with RNA transcripts as the source. The HTBI set primed first-round TCR CDR3 RT-PCR. TCRdb re-derived calls from the multiplex PCR reads in MiXCR, one entry per CDR3 protein. This sample carries roughly 330,000 distinct CDR3 sequences, around 17% of them seen once, and the ten largest clones take around 33%. Sequenced input: blood. This clonotype was sampled from a man aged 25-45 years with Graves' hyperthyroidism.

CDR3 DNA: TGTGCCAGCAGTGAAGCGGGACAGGGTCAATCACCCCTCCACTTT. Encoded protein: CASSEAGQGQSPLHF. The J gene is TRBJ1-6, the V gene TRBV2, with 9 bases aligning to TRBD1. This CDR3 is 15 amino acids long. Looked up from germline, CDR1 is SNHLY and CDR2 is FYNNEI. V lost 0 bases, J lost 10 bases, and 4 bases stayed unmatched.